This is a list of T cell receptor beta chains from one sample in a study of Ad26.COV2.S vaccination and SARS-CoV-2 variants. TCRdb's table, derived via immunoSEQ multiplex PCR, lists solely in-frame clones and lacks some. The data contain fewer than 500,000 clones, 90% of them singletons. Sequencing used peripheral blood, obtained in a trial of Ad26.COV2.S vaccine versus placebo. The receptors were gathered from a person between 18 and 60 years old who received the Ad26.COV2.S COVID-19 vaccine or a placebo. Both conserved end residues are part of each CDR3. D genes are given only for firm matches. The size of a clone is reported for some rows only, either as once, few or many, or as a class for expanded clones.

v_call	j_call	d_call	clone_size	cdr3_nt	cdr3_aa
TRBV10-3	TRBJ2-7	.	.	TGTGCCATCAGAGGAGTTGACAGTTCCTACGAGCAGTACTTC	CAIRGVDSSYEQYF
TRBV6-2/TRBV6-3	TRBJ2-7	.	.	TGTGCCAGCAGTTACTCCCAATCAGAGTCGCTGCTCTACGAGCAGTACTTC	CASSYSQSESLLYEQYF
TRBV4-2	TRBJ2-5	TRBD2	.	TGTGCCAGCAGCCAAGAAAGTAGCGGGATACAAGAGACCCAGTACTTC	CASSQESSGIQETQYF
TRBV6-2/TRBV6-3	TRBJ2-7	.	.	TGTGCCAGCAGTTATGAGGCAGGCGCCAGGGGACAGTACTTC	CASSYEAGARGQYF
TRBV3-1/TRBV3-2	TRBJ1-6	.	.	TGTGCCAGCAGCCAGTCGGACGAGGTCTATAATTCACCCCTCCACTTT	CASSQSDEVYNSPLHF
TRBV7-3	TRBJ1-1	.	.	TGTGCCAGCAGCTTACTGGGAGAGAACACTGAAGCTTTCTTT	CASSLLGENTEAFF
TRBV27	TRBJ2-1	TRBD2	.	TGTGCCAGCAGTCCAACCGGGACTAGCGGGAGCTGGTGGAATGAGCAGTTCTTC	CASSPTGTSGSWWNEQFF
TRBV27	TRBJ1-2	.	.	TGTGCCAGCAGTTTATGGTCCTTCGATGGGGGCTACACCTTC	CASSLWSFDGGYTF
TRBV5-6	TRBJ1-2	TRBD1	.	TGTGCCAGCAGCTTGGCGGGACAGAACTATGGCTACACCTTC	CASSLAGQNYGYTF
TRBV25-1	TRBJ2-5	.	.	TGTGCCAGCAGTGACGCCCTTAAAGGGCCAGAGACCCAGTACTTC	CASSDALKGPETQYF
TRBV28	TRBJ1-2	TRBD1	.	TGTGCCAGCAGTCCCGAGGGGACAGGGGGCCTTATTAGGGGCTACACCTTC	CASSPEGTGGLIRGYTF
TRBV27	TRBJ2-7	TRBD1	.	TGTGCCAGCAGTTTAACAGGACAGGGTTTATCCTACGAGCAGTACTTC	CASSLTGQGLSYEQYF
TRBV7-9	TRBJ2-5	TRBD2	.	TGTGCCAGCAGCCCCGGACTAGTGGGACAAGAGACCCAGTACTTC	CASSPGLVGQETQYF
TRBV30	TRBJ2-5	TRBD1	.	TGTGCCTGGAGTGACTGGGACAGGCCAGGCGCTGAGACCCAGTACTTC	CAWSDWDRPGAETQYF
TRBV3-1/TRBV3-2	TRBJ1-2	.	.	TGTGCCAGCAGCCAAGATAAAGGGGACTATGGCTACACCTTC	CASSQDKGDYGYTF
TRBV9	TRBJ2-1	.	.	TGTGCCAGCAGCGTAGGGGGGAGGAGTGAGCAGTTCTTC	CASSVGGRSEQFF
TRBV3-1/TRBV3-2	TRBJ2-1	TRBD2	.	TGTGCCAGCAGCCCGTCTCTAGCGGGAGTGGACAATGAGCAGTTCTTC	CASSPSLAGVDNEQFF
TRBV7-9	TRBJ2-7	.	.	TGTGCCAGCAGCTCGGATCGACACGTCTACGAGCAGTACTTC	CASSSDRHVYEQYF
TRBV6-2/TRBV6-3	TRBJ1-2	.	.	TGTGCCAGCAGTTTCCAGGGTGTGTATGGCTACACCTTC	CASSFQGVYGYTF
TRBV7-2	TRBJ2-4	.	.	TGTGCCAGCAGCTTAGCAGTCGGACTAGCCAAAAACATTCAGTACTTC	CASSLAVGLAKNIQYF
TRBV9	TRBJ1-4	TRBD1	.	TGTGCCAGCAGCGACCCGAGGACAGGCGTCAATGAAAAACTGTTTTTT	CASSDPRTGVNEKLFF
TRBV2	TRBJ2-7	TRBD2	.	TGTGCCAGCAGTGACGGGTTAGCGGGATTGGGTGAGCAGTACTTC	CASSDGLAGLGEQYF
TRBV18	TRBJ2-1	TRBD2	.	TGTGCCAGCTCGCCCATACTAGCGGGAGCCCGTCCAGATGAGCAGTTCTTC	CASSPILAGARPDEQFF
TRBV5-8	TRBJ1-4	.	.	TGTGCCAGCAGCTTTGGCCCGAAACAGGATTCAACTAATGAAAAACTGTTTTTT	CASSFGPKQDSTNEKLFF
TRBV14	TRBJ2-1	TRBD2	once	TGTGCCAGCAGCCATAGAACTAGCGGAAGAAATGAGCAGTTCTTC	CASSHRTSGRNEQFF
TRBV5-1	TRBJ2-7	TRBD2	.	TGCGCCAGCCGATCCGGGACTAGCGGTTTCTACGAGCAGTACTTC	CASRSGTSGFYEQYF
TRBV27	TRBJ2-6	.	.	TGTGCCAGCAGTCCGGGACTCTCCTTGTCTGGGGCCAACGTCCTGACTTTC	CASSPGLSLSGANVLTF
TRBV29-1	TRBJ2-3	TRBD2	.	TGCAGCGTTGAAGATTGGTCTAGCGGGAGCGCGGGAGATACGCAGTATTTT	CSVEDWSSGSAGDTQYF
TRBV27	TRBJ2-6	TRBD1	.	TGTGCCAGCAGACAGGGGGGTGGGGCCAACGTCCTGACTTTC	CASRQGGGANVLTF
TRBV7-8	TRBJ2-7	.	once	TGTGCCAGCTTCCTTATCTCCTACGAGCAGTACTTC	CASFLISYEQYF
TRBV3-1/TRBV3-2	TRBJ2-1	.	.	TGTGCCAGCAGCCCGGGACTGTACAATGAGCAGTTCTTC	CASSPGLYNEQFF
TRBV19	TRBJ2-1	.	.	TGTGCCAGTAGTCCGACCGGGACACTCTCCTACAATGAGCAGTTCTTC	CASSPTGTLSYNEQFF
TRBV11-3	TRBJ2-4	TRBD1	.	TGTGCCAGCAGGGGAAGGGGACAGGGGTCCCTAGCCAAAAACATTCAGTACTTC	CASRGRGQGSLAKNIQYF
TRBV6-2/TRBV6-3	TRBJ2-7	.	once	TGTGCCAGCAGTGCCACTAGCTGGGGGGAGCAGTACTTC	CASSATSWGEQYF
TRBV27	TRBJ2-1	.	.	TGTGCCAGCAGCTCCCGTGTCGGGAGCTCCTACAATGAGCAGTTCTTC	CASSSRVGSSYNEQFF
TRBV5-4	TRBJ1-1	TRBD1	.	TGTGCCAGCAGCCCCGGGACAGGGGGGTTGGGGACTGAAGCTTTCTTT	CASSPGTGGLGTEAFF
TRBV19	TRBJ2-7	.	once	TGTGCCAGCTCCCGGGGCCAGGGCCCCTACGAGCAGTACTTC	CASSRGQGPYEQYF
TRBV9	TRBJ2-7	.	.	TGTGCCAGCAGCGTAGATCTGGGCTCCTACGAGCAGTACTTC	CASSVDLGSYEQYF
TRBV27	TRBJ1-6	.	few	TGTGCCAGCAGTTCATCTCCGGGGGCTCTTTTGAGTTCACCCCTCCACTTT	CASSSSPGALLSSPLHF
TRBV5-1	TRBJ2-6	.	.	TGCGCCAGCAGCTTGGGGCAGGGTCCCGGGGCCAACGTCCTGACTTTC	CASSLGQGPGANVLTF